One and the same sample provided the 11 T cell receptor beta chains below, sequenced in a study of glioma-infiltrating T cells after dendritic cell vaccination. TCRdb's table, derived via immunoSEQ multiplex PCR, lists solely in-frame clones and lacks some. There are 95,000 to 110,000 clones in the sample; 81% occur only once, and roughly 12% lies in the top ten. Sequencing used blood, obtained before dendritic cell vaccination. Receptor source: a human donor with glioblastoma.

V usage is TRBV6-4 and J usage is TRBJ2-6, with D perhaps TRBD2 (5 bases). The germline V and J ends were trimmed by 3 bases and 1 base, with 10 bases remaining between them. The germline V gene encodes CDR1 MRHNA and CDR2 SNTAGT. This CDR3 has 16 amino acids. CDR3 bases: TGTGCCAGCAGTGAAGGGAGTGGGTCTGGGGCCAACGTCCTGACTTTC. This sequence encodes CASSEGSGSGANVLTF.

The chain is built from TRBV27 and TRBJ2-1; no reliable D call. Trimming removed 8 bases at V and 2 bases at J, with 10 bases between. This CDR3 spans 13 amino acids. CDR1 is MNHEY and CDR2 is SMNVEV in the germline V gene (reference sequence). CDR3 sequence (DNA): TGTGCCAGCTTTTTGCGGACCTACAATGAGCAGTTCTTC. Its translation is CASFLRTYNEQFF.

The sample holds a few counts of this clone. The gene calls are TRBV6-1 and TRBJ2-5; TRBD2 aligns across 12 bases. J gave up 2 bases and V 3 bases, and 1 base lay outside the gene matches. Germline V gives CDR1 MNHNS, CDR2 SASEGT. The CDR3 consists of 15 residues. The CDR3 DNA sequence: TGTGCCAGCAGTGAGACTAGCGGGGGACAAGAGACCCAGTACTTC. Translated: CASSETSGGQETQYF.

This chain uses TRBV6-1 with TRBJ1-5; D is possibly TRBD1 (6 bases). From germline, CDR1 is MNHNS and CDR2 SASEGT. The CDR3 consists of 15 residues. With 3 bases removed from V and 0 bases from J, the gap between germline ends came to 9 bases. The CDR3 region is CASSDHRASNQPQHF. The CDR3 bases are TGTGCCAGCAGTGACCACAGGGCTAGCAATCAGCCCCAGCATTTT.

The CDR3 DNA sequence: TGTGCCAGCAGCCAAGATACGCCAGGGCGAGAGACCCAGTACTTC. This gives the protein CASSQDTPGRETQYF. This sequence joins TRBV4-2 and TRBJ2-5; D might be TRBD1 (5 bases). CDR3 length: 15 residues. Per germline, CDR1 LGHNA and CDR2 YNFKEQ. Trimming stripped 0 bases from V and 4 bases from J, with 12 bases between.

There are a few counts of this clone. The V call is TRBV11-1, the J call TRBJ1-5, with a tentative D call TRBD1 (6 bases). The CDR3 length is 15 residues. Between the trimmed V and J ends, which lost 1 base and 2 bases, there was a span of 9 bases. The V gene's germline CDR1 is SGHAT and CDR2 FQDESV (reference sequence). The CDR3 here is CASSLGGHRNQPQHF. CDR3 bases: TGTGCCAGCAGCTTAGGGGGACACCGCAATCAGCCCCAGCATTTT. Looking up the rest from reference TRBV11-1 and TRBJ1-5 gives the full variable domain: EAEVAQSPRYKITEKSQAVAFWCDPISGHATLYWYRQILGQGPELLVQFQDESVVDDSQLPKDRFSAERLKGVDSTLKIQPAELGDSAMYLCASSLGGHRNQPQHFGDGTRLSIL.

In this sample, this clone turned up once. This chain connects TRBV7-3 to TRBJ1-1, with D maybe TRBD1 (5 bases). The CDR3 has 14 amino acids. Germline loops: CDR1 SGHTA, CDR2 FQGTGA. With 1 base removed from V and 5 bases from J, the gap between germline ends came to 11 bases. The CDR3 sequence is CASSLIRAGTEAFF. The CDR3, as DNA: TGTGCCAGCAGCTTAATCAGGGCCGGAACTGAAGCTTTCTTT.

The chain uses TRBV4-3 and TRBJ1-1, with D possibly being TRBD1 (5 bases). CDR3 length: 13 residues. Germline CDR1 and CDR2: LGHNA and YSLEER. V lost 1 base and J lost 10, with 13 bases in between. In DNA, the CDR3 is TGCGCCAGCAGCCAAGGGGGGGAGGAAGCAGCTTTCTTT. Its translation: CASSQGGEEAAFF.

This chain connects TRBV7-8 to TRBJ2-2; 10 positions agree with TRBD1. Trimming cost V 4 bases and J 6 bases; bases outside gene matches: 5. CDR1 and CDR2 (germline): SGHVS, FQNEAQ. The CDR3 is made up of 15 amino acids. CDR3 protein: CASSSRTGGSGELFF. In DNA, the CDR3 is TGTGCCAGCAGCTCGCGGACAGGGGGGTCCGGGGAGCTGTTTTTT. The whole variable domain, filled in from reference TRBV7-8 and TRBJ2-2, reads GAGVSQSPRYKVAKRGQDVALRCDPISGHVSLFWYQQALGQGPEFLTYFQNEAQLDKSGLPSDRFFAERPEGSVSTLKIQRTQQEDSAVYLCASSSRTGGSGELFFGEGSRLTVL.

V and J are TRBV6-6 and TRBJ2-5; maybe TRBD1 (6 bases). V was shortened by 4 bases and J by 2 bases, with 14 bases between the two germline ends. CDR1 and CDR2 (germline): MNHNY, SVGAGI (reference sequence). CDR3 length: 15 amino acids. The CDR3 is CASSSTQGNQETQYF. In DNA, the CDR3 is TGTGCCAGCAGTTCCACCCAGGGGAATCAAGAGACCCAGTACTTC.

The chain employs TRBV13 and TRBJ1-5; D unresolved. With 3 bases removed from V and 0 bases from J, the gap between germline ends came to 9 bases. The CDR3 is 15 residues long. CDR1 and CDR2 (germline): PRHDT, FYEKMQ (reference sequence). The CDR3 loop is CASSLRRYSNQPQHF. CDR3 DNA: TGTGCCAGCAGCTTGCGCAGGTATAGCAATCAGCCCCAGCATTTT.